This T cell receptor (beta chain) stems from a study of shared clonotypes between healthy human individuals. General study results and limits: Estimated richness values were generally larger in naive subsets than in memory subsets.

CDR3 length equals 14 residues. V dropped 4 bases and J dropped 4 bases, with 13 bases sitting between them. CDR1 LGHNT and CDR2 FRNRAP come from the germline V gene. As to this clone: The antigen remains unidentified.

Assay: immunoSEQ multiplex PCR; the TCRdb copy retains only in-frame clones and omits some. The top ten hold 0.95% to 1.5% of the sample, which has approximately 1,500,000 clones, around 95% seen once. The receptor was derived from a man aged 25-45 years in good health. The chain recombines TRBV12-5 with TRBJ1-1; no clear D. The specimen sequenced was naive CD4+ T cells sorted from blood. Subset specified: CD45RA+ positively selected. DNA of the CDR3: TGTGCTAGTGGTTACCCGGGAATTAGCACTGAAGCTTTCTTT. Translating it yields CASGYPGISTEAFF.